This T cell receptor (beta chain) comes out of a study of OX40 agonist ivuxolimab in advanced cancers. Study-level results: Antigens targeted by the expanded peripheral T cells were not determined.

The CDR3 runs 13 residues. The V gene's germline CDR1 is MNHEY and CDR2 SVGAGI. V lost 6 bases and J lost 8; bases outside the gene matches: 6. The assay was immunoSEQ multiplex PCR, and TCRdb's table has in-frame clones only and misses some. The data contain under 40,000 clones, 60% to 85% of them singletons. Details on this clone: The antigen is unknown.

Sequencing was performed on CD4+ or CD8+ T cells sorted from blood, taken in a trial of the OX40 agonist ivuxolimab. The V gene is TRBV6-5, the J gene TRBJ1-2, with 10 bases that match TRBD1. The TCR originated in an adult with an advanced solid tumor such as melanoma, head and neck, liver or kidney cancer. The CDR3 spells CASRRQGAKGYTF. In DNA, the CDR3 is TGTGCCAGCAGGAGACAGGGGGCCAAAGGCTACACCTTC.